A selection of T cell receptor beta chains follows, all from one sample in a study of patients and donors after allogeneic stem cell transplantation. TCRdb passed the RT-PCR reads through MiXCR, listing each CDR3 protein once. This table has 400,000 to 450,000 distinct CDR3 sequences, 16% appearing once. Sequenced input: blood, either unsorted or a sorted T cell fraction (not recorded which). The receptors were sampled from a human donor who was either an allogeneic HSCT recipient or a stem cell or donor lymphocyte infusion donor (not recorded which). It is not recorded whose cells these are; they may come from a transplant donor. CDR3s include the opening cysteine and the closing phenylalanine or tryptophan. The D gene is left open where the match is weak. Size tells how often a clone was seen (once, few, many) or the class of an expanded clone, and some rows leave it out.

>few|-|TRBV7-2|TRBJ2-5
CASSLGGGYQETQYF
TGTGCCAGCAGCTTAGGTGGAGGGTACCAAGAGACCCAGTACTTC
>few|-|TRBV2|TRBJ2-3
CASNPFAPSTDTQYF
TGTGCCAGCAATCCATTCGCGCCGAGCACAGATACGCAGTATTTT
>few|-|TRBV12-3/TRBV12-4|TRBJ2-5
CASSKFSGAPPNF
TGTGCCAGTTCTAAATTCTCAGGGGCGCCCCCAAACTTC
>few|TRBD2|TRBV20-1|TRBJ2-3
CSAAGDTDTQYF
TGCAGTGCAGCGGGAGACACAGATACGCAGTATTTT
>few|TRBD2|TRBV3-1|TRBJ2-7
CASSHPSGGPYEQYF
TGTGCCAGCAGCCACCCAAGCGGGGGGCCTTACGAGCAGTACTTC
>many|TRBD2|TRBV18|TRBJ2-1
CASSPCGRAAEQFF
TGTGCCAGCTCACCATGCGGGAGGGCCGCTGAGCAGTTCTTC
>many|-|TRBV29-1|TRBJ1-5
CSAFPNQPQHF
TGCAGCGCCTTCCCAAATCAGCCCCAGCATTTT
>-|-|TRBV7-8|TRBJ2-1
CASSPLGLAKYNEQFF
TGTGCCAGCAGCCCCTTAGGGCTAGCAAAATACAATGAGCAGTTCTTC
>-|TRBD2|TRBV20-1|TRBJ2-1
CSAMEAGGDNEQFF
TGCAGTGCGATGGAGGCGGGAGGAGACAATGAGCAGTTCTTC
>few|-|TRBV11-3|TRBJ2-7
CASSLGAFSRQDYEQYF
TGTGCCAGCAGCTTAGGCGCCTTTAGTAGACAAGACTACGAGCAGTACTTC
>-|-|TRBV4-3|TRBJ1-2
CASSQEIAVSGYTF
TGCGCCAGCAGCCAAGAAATTGCGGTGAGTGGCTACACCTTC
>many|TRBD1|TRBV2|TRBJ2-2
CASRPGGRYTGELFF
TGTGCCAGCAGACCAGGGGGCAGGTACACCGGGGAGCTGTTTTTT
>few|-|TRBV10-3|TRBJ2-5
CAISETGGGVKETQYF
TGTGCCATCAGTGAGACAGGCGGCGGAGTTAAAGAGACCCAGTACTTC
>few|-|TRBV4-1|TRBJ1-2
CASSQDKSYGYTF
TGCGCCAGCAGCCAAGATAAGAGTTATGGCTACACCTTC
>-|TRBD2|TRBV5-1|TRBJ2-7
CASSLVPAGGVYEQYF
TGCGCCAGCAGCTTGGTTCCAGCGGGAGGAGTCTACGAGCAGTACTTC
>many|-|TRBV29-1|TRBJ2-7
CSAGGGLSYEQYF
TGCAGCGCAGGGGGGGGCCTATCGTACGAGCAGTACTTC
>many|-|TRBV9|TRBJ2-7
CASSVAGGTYEQYF
TGTGCCAGCAGCGTGGCAGGAGGGACCTACGAGCAGTACTTC
>many|TRBD2|TRBV5-1|TRBJ2-1
CASSLVRTSGHNEQFF
TGCGCCAGCAGCTTGGTAAGGACTAGCGGGCACAATGAGCAGTTCTTC
>-|-|TRBV6-1|TRBJ1-2
CASSEGSTRRYGYTF
TGTGCCAGCAGTGAAGGGTCAACCAGACGCTATGGCTACACCTTC
>many|TRBD2|TRBV20-1|TRBJ2-5
CSARLAGGRGETQYF
TGCAGTGCTAGACTAGCGGGAGGTCGAGGGGAGACCCAGTACTTC
>once|-|TRBV20-1|TRBJ1-1
CSARRAGQDTEAFF
TGCAGTGCTAGACGGGCGGGGCAGGATACTGAAGCTTTCTTT
>few|-|TRBV2|TRBJ2-7
CASSGSGLSYEQYF
TGTGCCAGCAGTGGTTCAGGGCTTTCCTACGAGCAGTACTTC
>-|-|TRBV3-1|TRBJ2-5
CASSQGVVKYLETQYF
TGTGCCAGCAGCCAAGGAGTAGTCAAATATTTGGAGACCCAGTACTTC
>few|-|TRBV2|TRBJ2-7
CASIASHISYEQYF
TGTGCCAGCATTGCTAGCCATATTTCCTACGAGCAGTACTTC
>-|TRBD2|TRBV9|TRBJ2-1
CASSANSGRDLNEQFF
TGTGCCAGCAGCGCGAATAGCGGGAGGGACTTAAATGAGCAGTTCTTC
>many|-|TRBV20-1|TRBJ2-7
CSARGKGSLVGEQYF
TGCAGTGCTAGAGGCAAGGGGTCCTTGGTGGGGGAGCAGTACTTC
>-|TRBD1|TRBV7-8|TRBJ1-1
CASSVVGRGTLRGTEAFF
TGTGCCAGCAGCGTCGTGGGCAGGGGGACTCTAAGGGGTACTGAAGCTTTCTTT
>many|TRBD1|TRBV12-3/TRBV12-4|TRBJ1-2
CASSVWDRQINYGYTF
TGTGCCAGCAGTGTATGGGACAGGCAGATCAACTATGGCTACACCTTC
>few|-|TRBV7-9|TRBJ1-6
CASSLGQHAYNSPLHF
TGTGCCAGCAGCTTAGGTCAGCACGCCTATAATTCACCCCTCCACTTT
>few|-|TRBV7-6|TRBJ1-5
CASSNRFNQPQHF
TGTGCCAGCAGCAACCGGTTCAATCAGCCCCAGCATTTT
>few|-|TRBV7-9|TRBJ2-1
CASSLTEAASNNEQFF
TGTGCCAGCAGCCTTACCGAGGCCGCCTCAAACAATGAGCAGTTCTTC
>few|-|TRBV18|TRBJ2-1
CASSLIKSSYNEQFF
TGTGCCAGCTCCCTCATTAAGAGCTCCTACAATGAGCAGTTCTTC
>few|-|TRBV6-1|TRBJ1-2
CASRITTAYGYTF
TGTGCCAGCAGAATAACAACAGCCTATGGCTACACCTTC
>-|TRBD2|TRBV5-1|TRBJ2-4
CASSLPLRTSGRLNIQYF
TGCGCCAGCAGCTTACCGCTTCGGACTAGCGGGAGGCTAAACATTCAGTACTTC
>few|TRBD2|TRBV20-1|TRBJ2-1
CSARGSSGGAGEQFF
TGCAGTGCTAGGGGATCTAGCGGGGGGGCAGGTGAGCAGTTCTTC
>-|-|TRBV6-2/TRBV6-3|TRBJ2-7
CASGSGETYEQYF
TGTGCCAGCGGGTCTGGCGAGACCTACGAGCAGTACTTC
>few|-|TRBV28|TRBJ2-7
CASSLRVGEQYF
TGTGCCAGCAGTTTGCGGGTTGGGGAGCAGTACTTC